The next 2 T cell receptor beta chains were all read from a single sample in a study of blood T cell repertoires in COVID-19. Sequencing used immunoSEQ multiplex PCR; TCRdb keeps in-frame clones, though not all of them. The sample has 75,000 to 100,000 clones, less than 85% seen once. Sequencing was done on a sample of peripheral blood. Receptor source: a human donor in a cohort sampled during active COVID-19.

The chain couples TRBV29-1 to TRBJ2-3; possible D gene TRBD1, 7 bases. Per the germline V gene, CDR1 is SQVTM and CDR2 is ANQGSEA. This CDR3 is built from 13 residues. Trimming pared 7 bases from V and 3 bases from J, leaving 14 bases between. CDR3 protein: CSGHRGGTDTQYF. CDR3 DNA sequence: TGCAGCGGCCACAGGGGAGGTACAGATACGCAGTATTTT.

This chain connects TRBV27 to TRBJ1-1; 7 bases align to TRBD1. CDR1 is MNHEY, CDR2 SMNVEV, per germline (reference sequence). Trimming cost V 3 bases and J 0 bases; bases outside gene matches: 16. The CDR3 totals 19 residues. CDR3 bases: TGTGCCAGCAGTTTCAAGGCTTTGTTGGGACAGCGGATGAACACTGAAGCTTTCTTT. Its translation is CASSFKALLGQRMNTEAFF.